Below, one T cell receptor beta chain is given with its context. Its antigen is not identified. The assay was immunoSEQ multiplex PCR, and TCRdb's table has in-frame clones only and misses some. The table lists 100,000 to 150,000 clones, nearly 95% of them singletons. This specimen belongs to a study of T cell responses to AZD1222 COVID-19 vaccine. Findings and limits, study-wide: Females made up more of the donors, who were largely white British, and clonal diversity may have come out too low. Reports say nearly half of spike-specific TCRs go after unmutated variant regions. Spike-specific TCR breadth rose after two AZD1222 doses, and depth rose as well.

The sample in question was peripheral blood, obtained on day 0 of AZD1222 vaccination. The TCR sequence derives from an adult in good health.

The CDR3 sequence: CASSATSGQETQYF. CDR3 bases: TGTGCCAGCTCCGCGACTAGCGGGCAAGAGACCCAGTACTTC. The J gene is TRBJ2-5, the V gene TRBV18; 10 bases agree with TRBD2. CDR1 and CDR2 from the germline V gene are KGHSH and LQKENI. The CDR3 covers 14 residues. J was trimmed by 2 bases and V by 6 bases; bases with no gene match: 3. The full variable domain, with the rest looked up from reference TRBV18 and TRBJ2-5, is NAGVMQNPRHLVRRRGQEARLRCSPMKGHSHVYWYRQLPEEGLKFMVYLQKENIIDESGMPKERFSAEFPKEGPSILRIQQVVRGDSAAYFCASSATSGQETQYFGPGTRLLVL.